The 5 T cell receptor beta chains below all came from one sample that was sequenced in a study of cytomegalovirus exposure and HLA in healthy donors. Researchers ran the PCR with 60 Vbeta and 13 Jbeta primers. The data were produced by immunoSEQ multiplex PCR, yet TCRdb's version contains in-frame clones alone and is incomplete. The profile shows some 140,000 clones, around 68% of them singletons. Input material: PBMCs. These receptors were taken from a man aged 30 to 39 in good health and CMV-seronegative.

V usage is TRBV23-1 and J usage is TRBJ1-3; the D gene is possibly TRBD1 (5 bases). TRBV23-1 belongs to the ORF category, with a function that is uncertain. V shed 7 bases and J shed 0 bases, with 16 bases lying between them. The CDR3 has 16 amino acids. The CDR3 loop reads CASNTGLSVSGNTIYF. Written as DNA, the CDR3 is TGCGCCAGCAATACGGGACTTTCCGTCTCTGGAAACACCATATATTTT.

The table lists this clone with a few counts. The gene calls are TRBV5-6 and TRBJ2-7, with 7 bases that match TRBD1. The junction had 15 bases not matched to a gene; V was cut back by 3 bases and J by 3 bases. The CDR3 has 17 residues. CDR1 and CDR2 from the germline V gene are SGHDT and YYEEEE. CDR3 in DNA: TGTGCCAGCAGCTATAGCAAGACAGGGATTCTACGCTACGAGCAGTACTTC. Its translation: CASSYSKTGILRYEQYF. The full variable domain, completed using reference TRBV5-6 and TRBJ2-7, is DAGVTQSPTHLIKTRGQQVTLRCSPKSGHDTVSWYQQALGQGPQFIFQYYEEEERQRGNFPDRFSGHQFPNYSSELNVNALLLGDSALYLCASSYSKTGILRYEQYFGPGTRLTVT.

The chain combines TRBV5-6 with TRBJ1-6, with 10 bases matching TRBD1. Looked up from germline, CDR1 is SGHDT and CDR2 is YYEEEE. The CDR3 spans 16 residues. Trimming took 4 bases from V and 10 from J; bases not matched to a gene: 11. Here the CDR3 reads CASSPRTGGFRSPLHF. For the CDR3, the DNA is TGTGCCAGCAGCCCCCGGACAGGGGGATTTAGATCACCCCTCCACTTT.

The chain carries TRBV6-5 and TRBJ1-2; D is uncertain. The CDR3 spans 15 residues. Germline CDR1 is MNHEY and CDR2 is SVGAGI. The V end was cut by 4 bases, the J end by 1 base, with 13 bases between. CDR3 sequence: CASSSLGVLNYGYTF. CDR3 DNA sequence: TGTGCCAGCAGTTCCTTAGGAGTCCTTAACTATGGCTACACCTTC.

The rearrangement joins TRBV5-5 to TRBJ2-2; weak D call: TRBD1 (5 bases). Trimming removed 4 bases at V and 1 base at J, with 14 bases between. There are 16 residues in the CDR3. Germline V lookup: CDR1 SGHKS, CDR2 YYEKEE (reference sequence). Here the CDR3 reads CASSRMGQGNTGELFF. In DNA, the CDR3 is TGTGCCAGCAGCCGCATGGGGCAGGGGAACACCGGGGAGCTGTTTTTT.